The 28 T cell receptor beta chains below were found in one sample sequenced in a study of graft-versus-host responses after intestinal transplantation. Some clones are missing from TCRdb's copy, which holds only in-frame ones; the method was immunoSEQ multiplex PCR. The sample has some 62,000 clones; more than 85% are singletons. No antigen has been identified for these receptors. The source was unstimulated CD8+ T cells sorted from spleen or lymph node cells, collected before transplant. The receptors were sampled from a human donor who was the organ donor for an intestinal transplant.

V usage is TRBV28 and J usage is TRBJ2-1; TRBD2 aligns across 7 bases. In germline, CDR1 is MDHEN, CDR2 SYDVKM. After removal of 2 bases from V and 6 bases from J, the junction contained 1 base not matched to a gene. This CDR3 is built from 13 residues. CDR3 amino acids: CASSLGLGNEQFF. The CDR3 DNA reads TGTGCCAGCAGTTTAGGACTAGGCAATGAGCAGTTCTTC.

This clone was observed once. This rearrangement joins TRBV7-9 to TRBJ2-5, with TRBD2 identical over 12 bases. The trim removed 5 bases at V and 2 bases at J, leaving 6 bases unmatched. This CDR3 has 16 residues. Germline V gives CDR1 SEHNR, CDR2 FQNEAQ (reference sequence). The DNA of the CDR3 is TGTGCCAGCAGCCCCTGGACTAGCGGGATTCAAGAGACCCAGTACTTC. It translates to CASSPWTSGIQETQYF.

J is TRBJ2-7 and V is TRBV23-1; D is uncertain. TRBV23-1 carries the ORF label, with uncertain function. The length of the CDR3 is 14 residues. Trimming removed 4 bases at V and 0 bases at J, with 10 bases between. In DNA, the CDR3 is TGCGCCAGCAGTCCCGGTTCCGGCTCCTACGAGCAGTACTTC. Translating it yields CASSPGSGSYEQYF.

This chain links TRBV4-1 with TRBJ2-3; TRBD1 agrees at 12 bases. CDR3 length equals 15 residues. The V and J ends lost 5 bases and 5 bases, in that order; junction bases with no gene match: 5. Germline V gives CDR1 MGHRA, CDR2 YSYEKL. Here the CDR3 reads CASSGRDRGLDTQYF. CDR3 nucleotide sequence: TGCGCCAGCAGCGGCCGGGACAGGGGGCTAGATACGCAGTATTTT.

The J gene is TRBJ1-4, the V gene TRBV11-2; perhaps TRBD1 as D (5 bases). V was shortened by 1 base and J by 6 bases, with 24 bases between the two germline ends. Per germline, CDR1 SGHAT and CDR2 FQNNGV. The CDR3 extends over 19 amino acids. The CDR3 DNA reads as TGTGCCAGCAGCTTAGCCCCCTACCTCCGGGACTCCGGACATGAAAAACTGTTTTTT. It codes for CASSLAPYLRDSGHEKLFF.

The chain is built from TRBV19 and TRBJ2-1; 10 bases are shared with TRBD2. Per germline, CDR1 LNHDA and CDR2 SQIVND (reference sequence). V trimming: 5 bases; J trimming: 8 bases; junction bases outside the gene matches: 15. The CDR3 length is 17 residues. CDR3 loop: CASSARSQREGPHEQFF. Here the CDR3 DNA reads TGTGCCAGTAGTGCCCGATCCCAGCGGGAGGGCCCCCATGAGCAGTTCTTC.

The V gene is TRBV28, the J gene TRBJ2-1, with TRBD1 identical over 12 bases. CDR1 is MDHEN and CDR2 is SYDVKM in the germline V gene. With 9 bases clipped from V and 1 base from J, the junction kept 16 bases outside the gene matches. This CDR3 contains 19 residues. As DNA, the CDR3 is TGTGCCAGGACACCTAGGGGCCGGGACAGGGGGCCTTCCTACAATGAGCAGTTCTTC. This sequence encodes CARTPRGRDRGPSYNEQFF. The whole variable domain, remainder taken from reference TRBV28 and TRBJ2-1, is DVKVTQSSRYLVKRTGEKVFLECVQDMDHENMFWYRQDPGLGLRLIYFSYDVKMKEKGDIPEGYSVSREKKERFSLILESASTNQTSMYLCARTPRGRDRGPSYNEQFFGPGTRLTVL.

V gene TRBV11-3 combines with J gene TRBJ2-1; 9 bases fit TRBD1. The CDR3 contains 15 residues. The trim removed 5 bases at V and 4 bases at J, leaving 6 bases unmatched. Germline lookup yields CDR1 SGHNT and CDR2 YENEEA. CDR3 sequence reads: CASSPDRGPYNEQFF. Here the CDR3 DNA reads TGTGCCAGCAGCCCGGACAGGGGCCCTTACAATGAGCAGTTCTTC.

The chain couples TRBV13 to TRBJ2-4; no firm D call. The CDR3 loop spans 15 amino acids. Germline CDR1 and CDR2: PRHDT and FYEKMQ (reference sequence). Trimming removed 4 bases at V and 1 base at J, with 11 bases between. The CDR3 region is CASSSGRVAKNIQYF. For the CDR3, the DNA is TGTGCCAGCAGCTCAGGAAGAGTGGCCAAAAACATTCAGTACTTC.

This chain connects TRBV28 to TRBJ1-2; 7 positions agree with TRBD1. Unmatched junction bases numbered 7, after V lost 3 bases and J lost 3 bases. The CDR3 is 15 residues long. Per the germline V gene, CDR1 is MDHEN and CDR2 is SYDVKM. The CDR3 region has the DNA TGTGCCAGCAGTTTTGACAGGGATTTGGACTATGGCTACACCTTC. Residues: CASSFDRDLDYGYTF.

This rearrangement joins TRBV7-2 to TRBJ1-2; 7 positions match TRBD1. Per germline, CDR1 SGHTA and CDR2 FQGNSA. This CDR3 comprises 14 residues. Trimming took 3 bases from V and 6 from J; bases not matched to a gene: 7. The CDR3 spells CASSFDREGDGYTF. CDR3 bases: TGTGCCAGCAGCTTCGACAGGGAAGGAGATGGCTACACCTTC.

The CDR3 bases are TGTGCCAGCAGCCTCCCCTTGGGGAGGACCCAGTACTTC. Translating it yields CASSLPLGRTQYF. The V and J genes are TRBV27 and TRBJ2-5; TRBD2 is a possible D gene (5 bases). The V end lost 6 bases, the J end lost 7 bases, and 15 bases lay between the germline ends. The CDR3 spans 13 residues. Germline CDR1 MNHEY, CDR2 SMNVEV (reference sequence).

The V and J genes are TRBV28 and TRBJ1-6; D is unresolved. Between the trimmed V and J ends, which lost 5 bases and 1 base, there was a span of 12 bases. This CDR3 has 16 residues. Per germline, CDR1 MDHEN and CDR2 SYDVKM. For the CDR3, the DNA is TGTGCCAGCAGTACTTTGCCCTTGTCCTATAATTCACCCCTCCACTTT. The encoded protein is CASSTLPLSYNSPLHF.

The gene calls are TRBV6-5 and TRBJ2-1, with no clear D. Germline V gene data show CDR1 as MNHEY and CDR2 as SVGAGI. V gave up 0 bases and J gave up 2 bases, with 8 bases separating them. CDR3 length: 15 residues. The CDR3 DNA follows: TGTGCCAGCAGTTACTCGGGCCGACCCTACAATGAGCAGTTCTTC. Translating gives CASSYSGRPYNEQFF.

The gene calls are TRBV9 and TRBJ2-5; TRBD2 matches 8 bases. CDR3 length equals 15 residues. V shed 0 bases, J shed 5 bases, and the junction held 6 bases outside the gene matches. The germline gives CDR1 SGDLS, CDR2 YYNGEE. CDR3 sequence: CASSVDSGSRETQYF. The CDR3 DNA is TGTGCCAGCAGCGTAGACAGCGGGAGCAGGGAGACCCAGTACTTC.

V and J are TRBV10-3 and TRBJ1-1; no clear D. V lost 3 bases, J lost 2 bases, and 7 bases lay in between. The CDR3 runs to 13 residues. The V gene's germline CDR1 is ENHRY and CDR2 SYGVKD. The CDR3 loop is CAISDRPNTEAFF. In nucleotides, the CDR3 is TGTGCCATCAGTGACAGGCCAAACACTGAAGCTTTCTTT.

This chain joins TRBV19 and TRBJ1-5; D is uncertain. Germline V gene lookup returns CDR1 LNHDA and CDR2 SQIVND (reference sequence). The CDR3 has 13 amino acids. The ends were cut back, 3 bases at V and 7 bases at J, with 10 bases in the middle. CDR3 sequence: CASSITDLQPQHF. The CDR3 DNA sequence: TGTGCCAGTAGTATCACGGACTTACAGCCCCAGCATTTT.

The chain is built from TRBV28 and TRBJ2-7; the D gene is possibly TRBD2 (6 bases). The CDR3 sequence is 17 residues long. Germline V gives CDR1 MDHEN, CDR2 SYDVKM. V shed 3 bases and J shed 1 base, with 19 bases lying between them. The CDR3: CASSFLDPGTQSYEQYF. The DNA for the CDR3 is TGTGCCAGCAGTTTCCTGGACCCCGGGACTCAGTCCTACGAGCAGTACTTC.

J is TRBJ1-1 and V is TRBV18; D is perhaps TRBD1 (5 bases). V lost 3 bases and J lost 2, with 10 bases in between. The CDR3 is 14 amino acids. In germline, CDR1 is KGHSH, CDR2 LQKENI. CDR3 loop: CASSPGLLNTEAFF. In DNA, the CDR3 is TGTGCCAGCTCACCGGGACTGCTAAACACTGAAGCTTTCTTT. Full variable domain (outside the CDR3, taken from reference TRBV18 and TRBJ1-1): NAGVMQNPRHLVRRRGQEARLRCSPMKGHSHVYWYRQLPEEGLKFMVYLQKENIIDESGMPKERFSAEFPKEGPSILRIQQVVRGDSAAYFCASSPGLLNTEAFFGQGTRLTVV.

The chain uses TRBV23-1 and TRBJ1-5, with D unresolved. TRBV23-1 is an ORF for which the function is uncertain. The CDR3 loop spans 13 amino acids. V lost 2 bases and J 5 bases, leaving 7 bases between the germline ends. The chain's CDR3 is CASSQIPHQPQHF. DNA for the CDR3: TGCGCCAGCAGTCAAATCCCTCATCAGCCCCAGCATTTT.

J is TRBJ2-5 and V is TRBV4-3; D unclear. The J call may be in error: the DNA end matches TRBJ2-7 better. The germline CDR1 and CDR2 sequences are LGHNA and YSLEER. This CDR3 is 14 amino acids long. The CDR3 region has the DNA TGCGCCAGCAGCCAAGATAGTTCACGGTACGAGCAGTACTTC. Translating gives CASSQDSSRYEQYF.

The chain is built from TRBV9 and TRBJ2-1, with 9 bases matching TRBD2. The CDR3 is 15 residues long. The J segment lost 4 bases and the V segment lost 4 bases, leaving 6 bases of the junction unmatched. Per germline, CDR1 SGDLS and CDR2 YYNGEE. The CDR3 region has the DNA TGTGCCAGCAGCCTGGGACTAGCCCGATACAATGAGCAGTTCTTC. Encoded protein: CASSLGLARYNEQFF.

This sequence joins TRBV27 and TRBJ2-7, with 9 bases lining up with TRBD1. The CDR3 extends over 15 amino acids. V was pared by 5 bases and J by 4 bases, with 9 bases of the junction left unmatched. Germline V gene sequence: CDR1 MNHEY, CDR2 SMNVEV (reference sequence). CDR3 DNA sequence: TGTGCCAGCAGTCCACAGGGGGCGAGCCAATACGAGCAGTACTTC. Amino acids: CASSPQGASQYEQYF.

In DNA form, the CDR3 reads TGTGCCAGCAGTGAAAGCTCCACCGGGGAGCTGTTTTTT. Translated, it gives CASSESSTGELFF. The rearrangement links TRBV2 to TRBJ2-2, with unresolved D. From germline, CDR1 is SNHLY and CDR2 FYNNEI. The CDR3 consists of 13 residues. Trimming left V 2 bases short and J 4 bases short, with 5 bases between. Looking up the rest from reference TRBV2 and TRBJ2-2 gives the full variable domain: EPEVTQTPSHQVTQMGQEVILRCVPISNHLYFYWYRQILGQKVEFLVSFYNNEISEKSEIFDDQFSVERPDGSNFTLKIRSTKLEDSAMYFCASSESSTGELFFGEGSRLTVL.

The V and J genes are TRBV4-2 and TRBJ2-3; D is perhaps TRBD2 (6 bases). CDR1 and CDR2 from the germline V gene are LGHNA and YNFKEQ. This CDR3 has 16 residues. Trimming removed 2 bases from V and 2 bases from J, with 14 bases in between. This CDR3 is CASSQISGGATDTQYF. As DNA, the CDR3 is TGTGCCAGCAGCCAAATTAGCGGAGGGGCCACAGATACGCAGTATTTT.

The chain joins TRBV29-1 to TRBJ1-2, with D possibly matching TRBD1 (5 bases). Germline loops: CDR1 SQVTM, CDR2 ANQGSEA. The CDR3 runs to 12 residues. Trimming took 3 bases from V and 1 from J, leaving 6 bases between them. The chain's CDR3 is CSVDRVNYGYTF. The CDR3 DNA reads TGCAGCGTTGACAGGGTTAACTATGGCTACACCTTC.

The chain is built from TRBV2 and TRBJ2-7; TRBD2 is a possible D gene (6 bases). CDR1 and CDR2 from the germline V gene are SNHLY and FYNNEI. The ends were cut back, 1 base at V and 2 bases at J, with 9 bases in the middle. CDR3 size: 14 residues. The CDR3 protein is CASSEGGTAYEQYF. The CDR3 DNA reads as TGTGCCAGCAGTGAAGGCGGGACCGCCTACGAGCAGTACTTC.

This sequence joins TRBV4-1 and TRBJ1-1; D is unresolved. Trimming stripped 1 base from V and 0 bases from J, with 9 bases between. The germline CDR1 and CDR2 sequences are MGHRA and YSYEKL. The CDR3 spans 15 residues. CDR3 sequence reads: CASSQGPGLNTEAFF. The CDR3 coding sequence is TGCGCCAGCAGCCAAGGCCCGGGTTTGAACACTGAAGCTTTCTTT.